A single sample gave rise to the 32 T cell receptor beta chains below, sequenced in a study of blood T cells in healthy people across ages. A sample-barcoded 5' primer and a J-beta primer mix were used in a second PCR of roughly 7 to 11 cycles. TCRdb used MiXCR to reprocess the 5' RACE reads, holding one entry per CDR3 protein. Here the sample spans 780,000 or so distinct CDR3 sequences, roughly 25% being singletons. These data are also associated with another study on T cells of mothers and their children.

The source material was blood. Every receptor here comes from a boy aged 5-17 years in good health.

The chain has TRBV4-3 and TRBJ1-1; D is perhaps TRBD1 (5 bases). The CDR3 has 14 residues. With 1 base removed from V and 4 bases from J, the gap between germline ends came to 10 bases. Germline-derived CDR1 and CDR2 are LGHNA and YSLEER. As DNA, the CDR3 is TGCGCCAGCAGCCAAGTCAGCAGGGTCACTGAAGCTTTCTTT. Translating it yields CASSQVSRVTEAFF.

Turning to this clonotype: Its ends do not fully match the called genes, so a read error is possible. The chain employs TRBV28 and TRBJ1-4; perhaps TRBD1 as D (6 bases). The CDR3 has 16 amino acids. Germline V CDR1 and CDR2: MDHEN, SYDVKM. CDR3 nucleotide sequence: TGTGTCAGCAGTTCAAAACTCACAGGGTCTGGAGAAAAACTGTTTTTT. Translated: CVSSSKLTGSGEKLFF.

This clonotype has more than one count but fewer than ten. The chain uses TRBV29-1 and TRBJ2-2; D is unresolved. Germline loops: CDR1 SQVTM, CDR2 ANQGSEA. CDR3 length equals 12 residues. Trimming took 4 bases from V and 4 from J, leaving 7 bases between them. The CDR3 loop is CSVGSFTGELFF. The CDR3, as DNA: TGCAGCGTTGGGAGTTTCACCGGGGAGCTGTTTTTT.

This chain links TRBV29-1 with TRBJ2-7; D gene ambiguous. The V end lost 4 bases, the J end lost 5 bases, and 9 bases lay between the germline ends. Germline V gene lookup returns CDR1 SQVTM and CDR2 ANQGSEA. The CDR3 length is 11 residues. The CDR3 loop reads CSVGTSDEQYF. Written as DNA, the CDR3 is TGCAGCGTTGGTACTTCAGACGAGCAGTACTTC.

This clonotype has a handful of counts. This rearrangement joins TRBV6-1 to TRBJ2-5; 9 bases are shared with TRBD2. The DNA end favors TRBJ2-1, so the J call may be wrong. Germline assignment: CDR1 MNHNS and CDR2 SASEGT. The CDR3 totals 15 residues. CDR3 residues: CASSEKGLAFYEQFF. CDR3 coding DNA: TGTGCCAGCAGTGAAAAGGGACTAGCTTTCTATGAGCAGTTCTTC.

This clonotype was counted only a few times. The rearrangement links TRBV11-2 to TRBJ1-1; TRBD1 aligns across 7 bases. Germline CDR1 SGHAT, CDR2 FQNNGV. After removal of 1 base from V and 5 bases from J, the junction contained 4 bases not matched to a gene. This CDR3 has 14 amino acids. For the CDR3, the DNA is TGTGCCAGCAGCTTAGCTTGGGGACAGACTGAAGCTTTCTTT. Its translation is CASSLAWGQTEAFF.

This clonotype was recorded a few times. The chain uses TRBV6-5 and TRBJ1-1; perhaps TRBD1 as D (5 bases). This CDR3 spans 15 amino acids. Trimming removed 2 bases at V and 3 bases at J, with 13 bases between. Per the germline V gene, CDR1 is MNHEY and CDR2 is SVGAGI. CDR3 protein: CASSYGGGRDTEAFF. CDR3 nucleotides: TGTGCCAGCAGTTACGGGGGGGGTAGGGACACTGAAGCTTTCTTT.

Comment on this clonotype: As the CDR3 is not closed by the conserved phenylalanine or tryptophan, this likely results from a read error. The chain employs TRBV4-3 and TRBJ2-4, with 13 bases lining up with TRBD2. Germline-derived CDR1 and CDR2 are LGHNA and YSLEER. The CDR3 spans 19 residues. V lost 0 bases and J lost 0; bases outside the gene matches: 5. The CDR3 protein is CASSQELTSGGLAKNIQYL. The CDR3 nucleotides are TGCGCCAGCAGCCAAGAATTGACTAGCGGGGGGCTAGCCAAAAACATTCAGTACCTC.

Only a few counts were recorded for this clonotype. The chain joins TRBV28 to TRBJ2-5; TRBD1 or TRBD2 may be the D gene (5 bases each). The CDR3 consists of 15 residues. CDR1 is MDHEN, CDR2 SYDVKM, per germline. The germline V and J ends were trimmed by 1 base and 5 bases, with 14 bases remaining between them. CDR3 amino acids: CASSLSGTRRETQYF. The CDR3 DNA reads TGTGCCAGCAGTTTATCCGGGACCCGGCGGGAGACCCAGTACTTC.

The rearrangement links TRBV30 to TRBJ2-5; the match to TRBD2 covers 11 bases. Gene TRBJ2-7 matches the end of the DNA better, so the J call may be wrong. The germline gives CDR1 GTSNPN, CDR2 SVGIG (reference sequence). There are 13 residues in the CDR3. CDR3 residues: CAWASGGWNEQYF. The DNA for the CDR3 is TGTGCCTGGGCTAGCGGGGGGTGGAACGAGCAGTACTTC.

The table lists this clonotype with a few counts. The chain uses TRBV20-1 and TRBJ2-7; D not resolved. The CDR3 runs to 12 residues. The ends were cut back, 8 bases at V and 0 bases at J, with 11 bases in the middle. Per the germline V gene, CDR1 is DFQATT and CDR2 is SNEGSKA (reference sequence). CDR3 region: CSTAGISYEQYF. The CDR3 DNA reads TGCAGTACGGCAGGAATCTCCTACGAGCAGTACTTC.

This clonotype was detected only a few times. The V gene is TRBV25-1, the J gene TRBJ2-3; TRBD2 agrees at 14 bases. The V and J ends lost 4 bases and 3 bases, in that order; junction bases with no gene match: 9. The germline V gene has CDR1 MGHDK and CDR2 SYGVNS. The length of the CDR3 is 18 residues. The CDR3 sequence: CASSGGLTSGRGTDTQYF. The CDR3 region has the DNA TGTGCCAGCAGTGGAGGCCTGACTAGCGGGAGGGGAACAGATACGCAGTATTTT.

This chain joins TRBV20-1 and TRBJ2-1; no clear D. TRBJ2-7 matches the DNA end more closely, so the J call is doubtful. The CDR3 spans 12 residues. Per the germline V gene, CDR1 is DFQATT and CDR2 is SNEGSKA (reference sequence). CDR3 in amino acids: CSATQDSYEQYF. CDR3 sequence (DNA): TGCAGTGCTACTCAGGATTCCTACGAGCAGTACTTC.

This clonotype was detected only a few times. A read error may produce the germline difference seen at one junction end. This chain connects TRBV6-5 to TRBJ2-3; 10 bases are shared with TRBD2. Germline CDR1 is MNHEY and CDR2 is SVGAGI. The CDR3 has 18 residues. The CDR3 DNA follows: TGTGCCAGCAGTTACTCAACCCAGCGGGGGGGCGGGACAGATACGCAGTACTTT. It encodes CASSYSTQRGGGTDTQYF.

The J gene is TRBJ2-5, the V gene TRBV20-1; D gene unclear. Judging by the DNA end, TRBJ2-1 fits better; the J call may be wrong. The CDR3 has 14 residues. The germline gives CDR1 DFQATT, CDR2 SNEGSKA (reference sequence). In DNA, the CDR3 is TGCAGTGCATTGCGCCGGGTAGAAGGCGATGAGCAGTTCTTC. Encoded protein: CSALRRVEGDEQFF.

This clonotype was observed a few times. V and J are TRBV4-1 and TRBJ2-5; 9 bases are shared with TRBD1. The J call may be in error: the DNA end matches TRBJ2-7 better. The CDR3 contains 15 residues. In germline, CDR1 is MGHRA, CDR2 YSYEKL. The CDR3 DNA reads TGCGCCAGCAGCCACCCGGGACAGGGCTTATACGAGCAGTACTTC. Translated: CASSHPGQGLYEQYF.

This CDR3 reads CSASGLLEGSPLHF. For the CDR3, the DNA is TGCAGTGCCTCCGGACTCTTGGAGGGCTCACCCCTCCACTTT. The chain employs TRBV20-1 and TRBJ1-6; D not resolved. The V gene lost 6 bases and the J gene lost 10 bases, with 19 bases spanning the gap. The CDR3 is 14 amino acids. The germline CDR1 and CDR2 sequences are DFQATT and SNEGSKA (reference sequence).

Of note for this clonotype: Given the absence of the conserved phenylalanine or tryptophan at the CDR3 end, a read error is likely. This chain uses TRBV15 with TRBJ2-5; TRBD2 is a possible D gene (6 bases). V lost 0 bases to trimming and J lost 9 bases, with 17 bases between them. This CDR3 spans 15 amino acids. Germline CDR1 is LNHNV and CDR2 is YYDKDF (reference sequence). CDR3 in DNA: TGTGCCACCAGCAGAGATCTGGGACTCCAGCCGGCCCAGTACCTC. This codes for CATSRDLGLQPAQYL.

The chain uses TRBV28 and TRBJ1-5; perhaps TRBD1 as D (6 bases). The ends were cut back, 3 bases at V and 3 bases at J, with 12 bases in the middle. Germline CDR1 is MDHEN and CDR2 is SYDVKM. This CDR3 has 15 residues. The CDR3: CASSFPRGVNQPQHF. In DNA, the CDR3 is TGTGCCAGCAGTTTCCCCAGGGGCGTCAATCAGCCCCAGCATTTT.

Concerning this clonotype itself: The junction shows a germline mismatch at one end, possibly a read error. V is TRBV18 and J is TRBJ2-4; TRBD1 aligns across 12 bases. The CDR3 runs to 16 residues. Germline CDR1 KGHSH, CDR2 LQKENI. CDR3 amino acids: CASSPWGQGAKNIQYF. Written as DNA, the CDR3 is TGTGCCAGCTCACCATGGGGACAGGGGGCCAAGAACATTCAGTACTTC.

This chain joins TRBV20-1 and TRBJ2-3, with D tentatively TRBD1 or TRBD2 (6 bases each). With 1 base removed from V and 2 bases from J, the gap between germline ends came to 16 bases. Germline lookup yields CDR1 DFQATT and CDR2 SNEGSKA (reference sequence). The CDR3 loop spans 16 amino acids. This chain's CDR3 is CSARGLTGADTDTQYF. The CDR3 DNA reads as TGCAGTGCTAGAGGACTAACGGGGGCCGACACAGATACGCAGTATTTT.

The chain recombines TRBV6-5 with TRBJ2-1; the match to TRBD2 covers 10 bases. The CDR3 totals 14 residues. The germline V gene encodes CDR1 MNHEY and CDR2 SVGAGI. J was trimmed by 7 bases and V by 6 bases; bases with no gene match: 6. The CDR3, as DNA: TGTGCCAGCAGCCAGCGGGGGGGCCGGAATGAGCAGTTCTTC. This sequence encodes CASSQRGGRNEQFF.

This clonotype showed up just a few times. The chain joins TRBV5-1 to TRBJ2-1; no clear D gene. Germline V lookup: CDR1 SGHRS, CDR2 YFSETQ. The CDR3 length is 16 residues. V was trimmed by 5 bases and J by 0 bases, leaving 15 bases between them. The CDR3 DNA is TGCGCCAGCAGTCGCGGATTGCGCCTCTCCTACAATGAGCAGTTCTTC. This sequence encodes CASSRGLRLSYNEQFF.

This clonotype appeared a few times. This chain connects TRBV6-6 to TRBJ2-7; D ambiguous. The CDR3 extends over 13 amino acids. V was trimmed by 2 bases and J by 1 base, leaving 6 bases between them. Per germline, CDR1 MNHNY and CDR2 SVGAGI (reference sequence). For the CDR3, the DNA is TGTGCCAGCAGTTACGATGGGTCCTACGAGCAGTACTTC. Translating it yields CASSYDGSYEQYF.

This clonotype was seen a few times. The chain joins TRBV28 to TRBJ2-7; 10 positions agree with TRBD1. Germline-derived CDR1 and CDR2 are MDHEN and SYDVKM. V lost 5 bases to trimming and J lost 3 bases; unmatched junction nucleotides: 7. The CDR3 spans 15 residues. The CDR3 DNA reads as TGTGCCAGCAGTAGTGTCGGACAGGGGGTCTACGAGCAGTACTTC. Amino acid sequence: CASSSVGQGVYEQYF.

The V and J genes are TRBV20-1 and TRBJ2-3; TRBD2 agrees at 9 bases. Germline-derived CDR1 and CDR2 are DFQATT and SNEGSKA (reference sequence). J lost 0 bases, V lost 8 bases, and 15 bases had no gene match. The length of the CDR3 is 17 residues. The CDR3 spells CSSSGTSPYLSTDTQYF. In nucleotides, the CDR3 is TGCAGTTCCTCCGGGACTAGCCCTTACCTCAGCACAGATACGCAGTATTTT.

This clonotype was picked up a small number of times. The genes are TRBV28 and TRBJ2-5, with 9 nucleotides matching TRBD1. The J call may be mistaken, given a closer DNA end match to TRBJ2-7. Per the germline V gene, CDR1 is MDHEN and CDR2 is SYDVKM. The CDR3 has 13 residues. In nucleotides, the CDR3 is TGTGCCAGCTCGGGACAGGGTTTGGACGAGCAGTACTTC. This gives the protein CASSGQGLDEQYF.

This clonotype was seen a few times. This rearrangement joins TRBV20-1 to TRBJ1-6; 9 bases match TRBD1. Per the germline V gene, CDR1 is DFQATT and CDR2 is SNEGSKA (reference sequence). Trimming removed 1 base from V and 0 bases from J; junction bases left unmatched: 4. There are 17 residues in the CDR3. This chain's CDR3 is CSARAGTGSSYNSPLHF. CDR3 coding DNA: TGCAGTGCTAGAGCCGGGACAGGGAGCTCCTATAATTCACCCCTCCACTTT.

This clonotype occurred a few times. CDR3 bases: TGTGCCAGCAGCCAAGCAGGGTATGGGCACAATGAGCAGTTCTTC. It specifies CASSQAGYGHNEQFF. V is TRBV3-1 and J is TRBJ2-5; possible D gene TRBD1, 5 bases. Near its end, the DNA agrees better with TRBJ2-1, so the J call may be wrong. The V gene's germline CDR1 is LGHDT and CDR2 YNNKEL (reference sequence). The CDR3 runs 15 residues.

This clonotype was picked up a small number of times. V is TRBV27 and J is TRBJ2-7; D perhaps matches TRBD1 (5 bases). Trimming took 5 bases from V and 1 from J, leaving 12 bases between them. The CDR3 runs to 14 residues. Germline-derived CDR1 and CDR2 are MNHEY and SMNVEV (reference sequence). The CDR3 here is CASSPPTDSYEQYF. CDR3 bases: TGTGCCAGCAGTCCACCGACAGATTCCTACGAGCAGTACTTC.

This clonotype was seen more than once but under ten times. The V call is TRBV2, the J call TRBJ2-2; 8 bases are a match to TRBD1. CDR3 length: 15 amino acids. With V trimmed by 5 bases and J by 4 bases, 6 bases remained unmatched. CDR1 is SNHLY, CDR2 FYNNEI, per germline. The CDR3 nucleotides are TGTGCCAGCAGTACAGGGGGTAGGGGCACCGGGGAGCTGTTTTTT. Amino acids: CASSTGGRGTGELFF.

The chain employs TRBV7-9 and TRBJ1-4, with D unclear. This CDR3 is 15 amino acids long. V was clipped by 2 bases and J by 5 bases, with 12 bases between them. Per the germline V gene, CDR1 is SEHNR and CDR2 is FQNEAQ (reference sequence). CDR3 DNA sequence: TGTGCCAGCAGCTTAACTCAGACTCTCAATGAAAAACTGTTTTTT. Translated, it gives CASSLTQTLNEKLFF.